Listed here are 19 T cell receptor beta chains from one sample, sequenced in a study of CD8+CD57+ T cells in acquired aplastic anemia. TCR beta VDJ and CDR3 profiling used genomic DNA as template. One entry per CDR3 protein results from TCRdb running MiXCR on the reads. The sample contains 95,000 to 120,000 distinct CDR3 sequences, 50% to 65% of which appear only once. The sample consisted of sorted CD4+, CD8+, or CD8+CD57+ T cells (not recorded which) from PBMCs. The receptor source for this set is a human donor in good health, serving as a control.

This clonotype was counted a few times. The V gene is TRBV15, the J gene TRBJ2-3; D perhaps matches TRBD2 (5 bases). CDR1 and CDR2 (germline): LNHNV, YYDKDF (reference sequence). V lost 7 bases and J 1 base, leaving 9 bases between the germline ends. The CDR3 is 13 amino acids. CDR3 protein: CATTWGGTDTQYF. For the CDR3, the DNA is TGTGCCACCACCTGGGGAGGCACAGATACGCAGTATTTT.

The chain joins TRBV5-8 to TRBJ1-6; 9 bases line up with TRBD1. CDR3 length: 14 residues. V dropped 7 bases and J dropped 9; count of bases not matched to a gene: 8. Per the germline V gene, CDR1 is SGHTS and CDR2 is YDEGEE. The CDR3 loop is CASSTTGGTSPLHF. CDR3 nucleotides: TGTGCCAGCTCGACAACAGGGGGCACTTCACCCCTCCACTTT.

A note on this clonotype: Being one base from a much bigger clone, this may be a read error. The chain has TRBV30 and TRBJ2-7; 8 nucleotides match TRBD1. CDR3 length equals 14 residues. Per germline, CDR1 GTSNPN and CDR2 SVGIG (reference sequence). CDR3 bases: TGTGCCCGGAGTTTAACAGGGGGCTCCTACGAGCAGTACTTC. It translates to CARSLTGGSYEQYF.

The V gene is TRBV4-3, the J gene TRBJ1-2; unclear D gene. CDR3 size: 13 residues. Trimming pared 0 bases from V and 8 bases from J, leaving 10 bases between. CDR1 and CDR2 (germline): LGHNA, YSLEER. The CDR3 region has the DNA TGCGCCAGCAGCCAAGAAAATGGGGAGGGCTACACCTTC. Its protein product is CASSQENGEGYTF.

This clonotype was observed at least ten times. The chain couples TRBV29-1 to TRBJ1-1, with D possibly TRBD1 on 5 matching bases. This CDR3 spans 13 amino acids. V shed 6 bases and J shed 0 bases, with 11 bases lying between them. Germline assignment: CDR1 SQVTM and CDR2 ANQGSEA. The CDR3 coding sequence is TGCAGCGTGGGGACGGGGATGAACACTGAAGCTTTCTTT. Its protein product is CSVGTGMNTEAFF.

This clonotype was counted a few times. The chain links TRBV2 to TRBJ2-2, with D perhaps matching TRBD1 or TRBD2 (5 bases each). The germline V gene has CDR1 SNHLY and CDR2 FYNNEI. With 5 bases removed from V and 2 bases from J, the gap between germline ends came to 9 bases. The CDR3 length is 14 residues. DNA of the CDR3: TGTGCCAGCAGTCCGGGACGAAACACCGGGGAGCTGTTTTTT. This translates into CASSPGRNTGELFF. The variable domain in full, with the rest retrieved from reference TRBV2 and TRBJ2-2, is EPEVTQTPSHQVTQMGQEVILRCVPISNHLYFYWYRQILGQKVEFLVSFYNNEISEKSEIFDDQFSVERPDGSNFTLKIRSTKLEDSAMYFCASSPGRNTGELFFGEGSRLTVL.

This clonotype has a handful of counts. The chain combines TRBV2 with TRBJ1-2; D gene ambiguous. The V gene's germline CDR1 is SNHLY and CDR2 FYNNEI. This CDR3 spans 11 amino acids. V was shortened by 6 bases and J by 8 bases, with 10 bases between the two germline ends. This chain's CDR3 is CASRLTLGYTF. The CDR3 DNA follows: TGTGCCAGCAGATTGACACTGGGCTACACCTTC.

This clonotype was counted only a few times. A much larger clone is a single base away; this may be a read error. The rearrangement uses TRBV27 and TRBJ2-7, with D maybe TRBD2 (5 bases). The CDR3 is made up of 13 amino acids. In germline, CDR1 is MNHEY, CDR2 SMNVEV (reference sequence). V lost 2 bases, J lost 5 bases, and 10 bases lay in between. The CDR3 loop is CASSLPGKNEQYF. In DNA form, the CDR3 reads TGTGCCAGCAGTTTACCGGGAAAGAACGAGCAGTACTTC.

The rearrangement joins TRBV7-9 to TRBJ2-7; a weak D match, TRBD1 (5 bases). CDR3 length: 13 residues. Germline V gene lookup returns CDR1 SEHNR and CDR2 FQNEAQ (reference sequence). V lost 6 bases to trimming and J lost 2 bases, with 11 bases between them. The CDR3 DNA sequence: TGTGCCAGCAGGGGGCTATCTACCTACGAGCAGTACTTC. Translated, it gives CASRGLSTYEQYF.

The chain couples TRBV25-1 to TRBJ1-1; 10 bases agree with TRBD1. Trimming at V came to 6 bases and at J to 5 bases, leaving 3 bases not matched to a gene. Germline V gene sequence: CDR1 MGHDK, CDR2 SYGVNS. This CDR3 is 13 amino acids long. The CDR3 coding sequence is TGTGCCAGCAGCGGGACAGGGGTAACTGAAGCTTTCTTT. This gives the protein CASSGTGVTEAFF.

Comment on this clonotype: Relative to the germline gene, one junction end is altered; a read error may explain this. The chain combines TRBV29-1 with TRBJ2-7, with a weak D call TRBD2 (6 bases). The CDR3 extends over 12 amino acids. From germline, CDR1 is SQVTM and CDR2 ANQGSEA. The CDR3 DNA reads TGCAGCGTTGGATTGGCGGGGTCAGTTGAGTTCTTC. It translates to CSVGLAGSVEFF.

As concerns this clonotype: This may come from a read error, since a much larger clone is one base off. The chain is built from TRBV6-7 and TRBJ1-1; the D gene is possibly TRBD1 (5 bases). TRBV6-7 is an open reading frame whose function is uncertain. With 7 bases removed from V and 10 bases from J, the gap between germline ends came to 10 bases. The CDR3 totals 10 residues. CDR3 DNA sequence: TGTGCCAGCACAGACAGTGGAGCTTTCTTT. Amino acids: CASTDSGAFF.

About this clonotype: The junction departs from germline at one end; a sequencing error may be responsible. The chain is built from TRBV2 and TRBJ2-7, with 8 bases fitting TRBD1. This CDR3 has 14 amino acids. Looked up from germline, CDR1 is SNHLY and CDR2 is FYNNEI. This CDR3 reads CATSEGQAAHEQYF. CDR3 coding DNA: TGTGCCACCAGTGAGGGACAGGCGGCCCACGAGCAGTACTTC.

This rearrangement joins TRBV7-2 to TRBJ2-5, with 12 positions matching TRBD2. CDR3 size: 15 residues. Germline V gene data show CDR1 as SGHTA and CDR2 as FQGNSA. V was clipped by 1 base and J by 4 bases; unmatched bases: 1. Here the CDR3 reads CASSLGLAGAETQYF. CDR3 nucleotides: TGTGCCAGCAGCTTAGGACTAGCGGGGGCAGAGACCCAGTACTTC.

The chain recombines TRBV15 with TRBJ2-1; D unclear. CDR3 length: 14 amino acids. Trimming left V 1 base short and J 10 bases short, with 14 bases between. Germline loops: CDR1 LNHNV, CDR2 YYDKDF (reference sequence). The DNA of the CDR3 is TGTGCCACCAGCAGAGTTGTGGCACCATACGAGCAGTTCTTC. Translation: CATSRVVAPYEQFF.

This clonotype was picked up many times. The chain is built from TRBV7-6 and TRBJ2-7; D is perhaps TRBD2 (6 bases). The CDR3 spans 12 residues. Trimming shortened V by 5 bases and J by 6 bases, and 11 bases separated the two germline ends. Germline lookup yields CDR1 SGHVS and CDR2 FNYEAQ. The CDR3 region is CASSPGEFEQYF. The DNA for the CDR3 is TGTGCCAGCAGCCCGGGGGAGTTCGAGCAGTACTTC.

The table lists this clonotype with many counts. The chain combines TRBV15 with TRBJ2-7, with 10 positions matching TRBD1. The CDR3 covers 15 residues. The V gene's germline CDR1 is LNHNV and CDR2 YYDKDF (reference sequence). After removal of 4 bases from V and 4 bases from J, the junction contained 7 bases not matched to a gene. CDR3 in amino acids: CATSTSGTGVYEQYF. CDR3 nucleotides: TGTGCCACCAGCACCTCCGGGACAGGGGTGTACGAGCAGTACTTC.

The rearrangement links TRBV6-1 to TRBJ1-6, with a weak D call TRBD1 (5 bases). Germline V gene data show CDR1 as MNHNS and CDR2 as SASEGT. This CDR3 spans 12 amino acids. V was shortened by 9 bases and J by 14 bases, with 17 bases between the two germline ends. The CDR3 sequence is CARGGLGESLHF. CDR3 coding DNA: TGTGCCAGGGGGGGACTGGGGGAATCCCTCCACTTT.

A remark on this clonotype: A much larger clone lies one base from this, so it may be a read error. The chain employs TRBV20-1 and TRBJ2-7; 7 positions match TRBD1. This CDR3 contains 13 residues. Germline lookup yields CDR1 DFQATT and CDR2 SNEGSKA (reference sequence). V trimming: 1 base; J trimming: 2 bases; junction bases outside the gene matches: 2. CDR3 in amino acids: CSARVTGTYEQYF. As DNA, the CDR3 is TGCAGTGCTAGAGTGACAGGGACCTACGAGCAGTACTTC.